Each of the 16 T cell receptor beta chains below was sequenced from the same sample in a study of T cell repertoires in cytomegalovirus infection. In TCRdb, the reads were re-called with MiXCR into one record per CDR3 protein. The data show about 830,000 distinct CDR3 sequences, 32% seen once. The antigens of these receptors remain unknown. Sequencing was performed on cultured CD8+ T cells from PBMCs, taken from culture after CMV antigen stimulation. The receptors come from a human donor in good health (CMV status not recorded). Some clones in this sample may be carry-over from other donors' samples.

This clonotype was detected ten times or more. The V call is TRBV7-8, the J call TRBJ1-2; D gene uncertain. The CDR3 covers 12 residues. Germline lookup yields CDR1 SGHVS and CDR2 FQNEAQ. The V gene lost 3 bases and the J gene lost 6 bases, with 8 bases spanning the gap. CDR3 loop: CASSFWENGYTF. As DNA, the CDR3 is TGTGCCAGCAGCTTCTGGGAGAATGGCTACACCTTC.

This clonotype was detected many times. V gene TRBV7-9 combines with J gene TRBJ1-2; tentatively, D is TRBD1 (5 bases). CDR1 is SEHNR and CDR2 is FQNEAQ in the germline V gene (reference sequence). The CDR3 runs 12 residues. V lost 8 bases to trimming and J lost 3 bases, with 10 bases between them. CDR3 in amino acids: CASPGRDYGYTF. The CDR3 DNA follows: TGTGCCAGCCCAGGGAGGGACTATGGCTACACCTTC.

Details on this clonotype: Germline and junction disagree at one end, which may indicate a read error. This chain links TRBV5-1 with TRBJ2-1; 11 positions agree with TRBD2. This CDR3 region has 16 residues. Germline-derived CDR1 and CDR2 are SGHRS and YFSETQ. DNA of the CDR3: TGTGCCAGCAGCCTCTTAGCGGGGGGGCTCTACAATGAGCAGTTCTTC. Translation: CASSLLAGGLYNEQFF.

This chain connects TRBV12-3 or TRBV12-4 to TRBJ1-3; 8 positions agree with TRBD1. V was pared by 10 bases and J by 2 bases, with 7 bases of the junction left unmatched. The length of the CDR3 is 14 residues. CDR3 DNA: TGTGCCATCCAAGTCAGGGGGCCTGGAAACACCATATATTTT. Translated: CAIQVRGPGNTIYF.

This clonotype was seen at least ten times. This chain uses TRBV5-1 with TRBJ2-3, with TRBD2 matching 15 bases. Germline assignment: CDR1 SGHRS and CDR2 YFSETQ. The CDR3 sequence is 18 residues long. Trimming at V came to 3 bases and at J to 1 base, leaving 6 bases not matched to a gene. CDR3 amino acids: CASSWGLAGGMGTDTQYF. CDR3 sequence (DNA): TGCGCCAGCAGCTGGGGACTAGCGGGGGGCATGGGCACAGATACGCAGTATTTT.

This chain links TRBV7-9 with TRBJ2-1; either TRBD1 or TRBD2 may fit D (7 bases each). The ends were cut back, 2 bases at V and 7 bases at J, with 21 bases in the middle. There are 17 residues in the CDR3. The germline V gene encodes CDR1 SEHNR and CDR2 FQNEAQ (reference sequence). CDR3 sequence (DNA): TGTGCCAGCAGCTTACTTAATCACAGGGGAGCGGGGAATGAGCAGTTCTTC. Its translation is CASSLLNHRGAGNEQFF.

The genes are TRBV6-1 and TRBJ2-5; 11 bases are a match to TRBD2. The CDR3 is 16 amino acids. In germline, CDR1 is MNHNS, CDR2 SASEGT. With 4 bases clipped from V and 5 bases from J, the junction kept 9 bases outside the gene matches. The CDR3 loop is CASSVLAGAGQETQYF. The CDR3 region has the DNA TGTGCCAGCAGTGTACTAGCGGGGGCCGGGCAGGAGACCCAGTACTTC.

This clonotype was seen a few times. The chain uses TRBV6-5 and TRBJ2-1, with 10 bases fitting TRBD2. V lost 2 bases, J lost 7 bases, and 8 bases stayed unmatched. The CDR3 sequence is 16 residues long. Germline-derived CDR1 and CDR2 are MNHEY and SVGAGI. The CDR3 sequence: CASSYQAGGQGNEQFF. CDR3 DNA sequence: TGTGCCAGCAGTTACCAAGCGGGGGGGCAAGGTAATGAGCAGTTCTTC.

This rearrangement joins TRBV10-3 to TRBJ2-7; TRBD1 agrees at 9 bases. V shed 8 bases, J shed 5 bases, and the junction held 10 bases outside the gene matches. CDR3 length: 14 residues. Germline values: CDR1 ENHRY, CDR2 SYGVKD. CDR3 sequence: CAILRQGDGNEQYF. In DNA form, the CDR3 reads TGTGCCATCCTGCGACAGGGGGACGGTAACGAGCAGTACTTC.

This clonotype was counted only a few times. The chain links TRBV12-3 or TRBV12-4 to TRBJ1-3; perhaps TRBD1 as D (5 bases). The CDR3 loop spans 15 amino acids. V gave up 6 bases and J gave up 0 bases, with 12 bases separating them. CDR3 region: CASRPGLDSGNTIYF. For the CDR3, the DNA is TGTGCCAGCAGGCCGGGGCTCGACTCTGGAAACACCATATATTTT.

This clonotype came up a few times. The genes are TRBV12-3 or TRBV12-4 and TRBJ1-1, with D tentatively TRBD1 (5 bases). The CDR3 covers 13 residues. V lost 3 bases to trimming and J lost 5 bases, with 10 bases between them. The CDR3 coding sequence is TGTGCCAGCAGTTTTCACGACAGAACTGAAGCTTTCTTT. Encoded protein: CASSFHDRTEAFF.

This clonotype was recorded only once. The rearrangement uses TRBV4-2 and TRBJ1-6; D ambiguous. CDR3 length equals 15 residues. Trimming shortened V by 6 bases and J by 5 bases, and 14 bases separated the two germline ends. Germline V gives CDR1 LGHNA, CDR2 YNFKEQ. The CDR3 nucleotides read TGTGCCAGCAGACCCAAGATAACGCATAATTCACCCCTCCACTTT. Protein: CASRPKITHNSPLHF.

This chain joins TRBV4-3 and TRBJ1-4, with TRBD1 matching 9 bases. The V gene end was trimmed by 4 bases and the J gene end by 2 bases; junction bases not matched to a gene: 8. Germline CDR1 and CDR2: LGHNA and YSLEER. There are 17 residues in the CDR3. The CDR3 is CASSPEWTGATNEKLFF. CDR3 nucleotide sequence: TGCGCCAGCAGCCCGGAGTGGACAGGGGCGACTAATGAAAAACTGTTTTTT.

DNA of the CDR3: TGTGCCAGCAGCGTAACAGGGCGGACTGAAGCTTTCTTT. Its translation: CASSVTGRTEAFF. V is TRBV9 and J is TRBJ1-1; weak D call: TRBD1 (6 bases). V shed 1 base and J shed 5 bases, with 9 bases lying between them. CDR1 and CDR2 (germline): SGDLS, YYNGEE. The CDR3 sequence is 13 residues long.

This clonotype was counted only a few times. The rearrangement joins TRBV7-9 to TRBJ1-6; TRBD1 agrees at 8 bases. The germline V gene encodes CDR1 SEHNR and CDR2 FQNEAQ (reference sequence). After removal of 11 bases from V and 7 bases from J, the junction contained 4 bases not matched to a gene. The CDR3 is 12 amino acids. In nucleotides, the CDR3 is TGTGCCGGCCGGACAGGGAATTCACCCCTCCACTTT. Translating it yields CAGRTGNSPLHF. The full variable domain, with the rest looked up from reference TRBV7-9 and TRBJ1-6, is DTGVSQNPRHKITKRGQNVTFRCDPISEHNRLYWYRQTLGQGPEFLTYFQNEAQLEKSRLLSDRFSAERPKGSFSTLEIQRTEQGDSAMYLCAGRTGNSPLHFGNGTRLTVT.

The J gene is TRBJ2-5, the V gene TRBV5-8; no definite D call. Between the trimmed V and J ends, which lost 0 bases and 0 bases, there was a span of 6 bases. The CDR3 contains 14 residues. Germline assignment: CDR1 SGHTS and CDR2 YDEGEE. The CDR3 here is CASSLDLDQETQYF. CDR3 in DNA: TGTGCCAGCAGCTTGGACCTAGACCAAGAGACCCAGTACTTC.